This T cell receptor (beta chain) was identified during a study of OX40 agonist ivuxolimab in advanced cancers. For the study at large: Patients got intravenous ivuxolimab at 0.01 to 10 mg/kg every 2 weeks. Hepatocellular carcinoma, melanoma, renal cell or head and neck cancer was diagnosed in the dose-escalation patients.

To note about this clone: The target antigen is unknown.

People who had autoimmune disease history or systemic immunosuppression were excluded. Study outcomes and limitations: CD8+ T cells averaged more expanded clones than CD4+.

TCRdb's copy holds only in-frame clones and misses some; the assay was immunoSEQ multiplex PCR. The table includes around 71,000 clones, roughly nine tenths detected once. The length of the CDR3 is 15 residues. Trimming stripped 6 bases from V and 1 base from J, with 13 bases between. From germline, CDR1 is MDHEN and CDR2 SYDVKM. This material consisted of CD4+ or CD8+ T cells sorted from blood, taken in a trial of the OX40 agonist ivuxolimab. The receptor's source is an adult with an advanced solid tumor such as melanoma, head and neck, liver or kidney cancer. The chain couples TRBV28 to TRBJ1-5, with D possibly being TRBD1 (5 bases). The CDR3 DNA reads as TGTGCCAGCAGACCTGGGGACGTGAGCAATCAGCCCCAGCATTTT. This sequence encodes CASRPGDVSNQPQHF.